These 10 T cell receptor beta chains were sequenced from one sample in a study of PD-1 blockade in classical Hodgkin lymphoma. Profiled with immunoSEQ multiplex PCR; TCRdb holds only in-frame clones, not every one. This sample has over 15,000 clones, with roughly 87% found just once. Every single patient, without exception, relapsed after autologous stem cell transplantation, and brentuximab vedotin exposure varied. The starting material was peripheral blood mononuclear cells (PBMCs), obtained before the second cycle of nivolumab. These receptors all stem from a human donor with classical Hodgkin lymphoma.

V and J are TRBV19 and TRBJ1-1, with a weak D call TRBD1 (5 bases). This CDR3 comprises 15 residues. Germline-derived CDR1 and CDR2 are LNHDA and SQIVND (reference sequence). V shed 4 bases and J shed 3 bases, with 15 bases lying between them. As DNA, the CDR3 is TGTGCCAGTAGTACCCAAGTGGGGGGGGACACTGAAGCTTTCTTT. This codes for CASSTQVGGDTEAFF.

V and J are TRBV27 and TRBJ1-3, with 7 bases aligning to TRBD1. CDR1 and CDR2 from the germline V gene are MNHEY and SMNVEV (reference sequence). The CDR3 extends over 15 amino acids. Germline trimming cut 5 bases from V and 0 bases from J; bases unmatched to any gene: 4. The chain's CDR3 is CASSPGTASGNTIYF. In DNA form, the CDR3 reads TGTGCCAGCAGTCCTGGGACAGCCTCTGGAAACACCATATATTTT.

This clone is classed as large. V is TRBV4-3 and J is TRBJ2-5; D may be TRBD1 or TRBD2 (5 bases each). The V end lost 0 bases, the J end lost 2 bases, and 13 bases lay between the germline ends. This CDR3 has 16 amino acids. Germline V lookup: CDR1 LGHNA, CDR2 YSLEER. The CDR3 region is CASSQEWGTLQETQYF. DNA of the CDR3: TGCGCCAGCAGCCAAGAATGGGGGACGTTACAAGAGACCCAGTACTTC.

The table lists this clone with a few counts. The V and J genes are TRBV2 and TRBJ2-2; TRBD2 might be the D (6 bases). Germline values: CDR1 SNHLY, CDR2 FYNNEI. The V end lost 6 bases, the J end lost 4 bases, and 15 bases lay between the germline ends. This CDR3 comprises 15 residues. The DNA for the CDR3 is TGTGCCAGCAGGAGGGAGGCCACGGGCACCGGGGAGCTGTTTTTT. Translation: CASRREATGTGELFF.

The V call is TRBV6-1, the J call TRBJ1-2, with 9 bases fitting TRBD1. The germline gives CDR1 MNHNS, CDR2 SASEGT. The CDR3 spans 17 residues. The V gene end was trimmed by 3 bases and the J gene end by 4 bases; junction bases not matched to a gene: 12. The CDR3: CASSDFRQGVGSYGYTF. Here the CDR3 DNA reads TGTGCCAGCAGTGACTTTAGACAGGGGGTGGGGAGCTATGGCTACACCTTC.

The rearrangement links TRBV5-1 to TRBJ2-5; D is unclear. The CDR3 is made up of 12 amino acids. The V gene lost 4 bases and the J gene lost 5 bases, with 9 bases spanning the gap. CDR1 is SGHRS and CDR2 is YFSETQ in the germline V gene. The CDR3 DNA reads TGCGCCAGCAGCGGAACGTGGGAGACCCAGTACTTC. Its translation is CASSGTWETQYF.

The chain carries TRBV15 and TRBJ2-7, with D possibly TRBD1 on 6 matching bases. V was shortened by 1 base and J by 5 bases, with 18 bases between the two germline ends. CDR3 length equals 16 residues. Germline V gene data show CDR1 as LNHNV and CDR2 as YYDKDF (reference sequence). CDR3 DNA sequence: TGTGCCACCAGCAGAGGTCGACAGGCAGGGGTGAACGAGCAGTACTTC. Translation gives CATSRGRQAGVNEQYF.

The rearrangement joins TRBV11-3 to TRBJ2-1; D is possibly TRBD1 (5 bases). V dropped 4 bases and J dropped 6 bases, with 19 bases sitting between them. CDR1 is SGHNT and CDR2 is YENEEA in the germline V gene. CDR3 length: 16 residues. CDR3 bases: TGTGCCAGCAGCTATCGATATGGGGCGCGTCTCAATGAGCAGTTCTTC. Translated, it gives CASSYRYGARLNEQFF.

The chain combines TRBV11-1 with TRBJ1-2; tentatively, D is TRBD1 (6 bases). V lost 5 bases and J 2 bases, leaving 15 bases between the germline ends. The germline gives CDR1 SGHAT, CDR2 FQDESV (reference sequence). The CDR3 runs 15 residues. CDR3 sequence (DNA): TGTGCCAGCAGCCCCTCCCGAGGGGGGAACTATGGCTACACCTTC. It translates to CASSPSRGGNYGYTF.

The rearrangement uses TRBV7-8 and TRBJ2-2; D unresolved. Germline V CDR1 and CDR2: SGHVS, FQNEAQ. This CDR3 has 15 amino acids. Trimming cost V 6 bases and J 0 bases, with 11 bases left between them. CDR3 in amino acids: CASSGVRANTGELFF. The CDR3 region has the DNA TGTGCCAGCAGTGGTGTCAGAGCGAACACCGGGGAGCTGTTTTTT.